This T cell receptor beta chain was captured in a study of T cell responses to AZD1222 COVID-19 vaccine. Per germline, CDR1 MDHEN and CDR2 SYDVKM. This CDR3 is built from 13 residues. The ends were cut back, 5 bases at V and 9 bases at J, with 11 bases in the middle. Profiling relied on immunoSEQ multiplex PCR, and the TCRdb table lists in-frame clones only, not all of them. The table records some 130,000 clones, around 93% of them present only once. For this clone: Its antigen remains unidentified.

General study results and limits: Most donors were white British and more were female, and clonal diversity was possibly underestimated. Spike-specific TCR breadth and depth grew following two AZD1222 doses. Dominant CD4 TCR responses targeted spike regions 160-218 and 743-854.

The chain links TRBV28 to TRBJ1-6; no firm D call. This TCR came from an adult in good health. This material consisted of peripheral blood, taken on day 0 of AZD1222 vaccination. This CDR3 is CASSDHLGSPLHF. For the CDR3, the DNA is TGTGCCAGCAGTGACCACTTGGGTTCACCCCTCCACTTT.